Listed here is a single T cell receptor (beta chain). CD45RO-negative CD8 cells positively selected for CCR7 made up the naive population, which excluded terminally differentiated effector memory CD45RA+ cells. These data belong to a study of shared clonotypes between healthy human individuals. The repertoire was sequenced with immunoSEQ multiplex PCR; TCRdb's copy has only in-frame clones and lacks some. The sample carries about 2.1 million clones, 93% recorded once. This CDR3 contains 14 residues. CDR1 and CDR2 from the germline V gene are MNHEY and SMNVEV (reference sequence). V was cut by 5 bases and J by 2 bases, with 13 bases left in between.

The gene calls are TRBV27 and TRBJ2-7; D unresolved. The sequenced material came from naive CD8+ T cells from PBMCs. The sequence derives from a man aged 18 to 30 in good health. Some clones in this sample may be carry-over from other donors' samples. The CDR3 reads CASSLTIRTYEQYF. CDR3 in DNA: TGTGCCAGCAGTCTTACGATCCGGACCTACGAGCAGTACTTC.